The 6 T cell receptor beta chains below all came from one sample that was sequenced in a study of read filtering for tumor transcriptome and immune sequencing. The library was built from roughly 400 ng RNA with molecular barcoded adaptors for alpha/delta and beta/gamma chains. TCRdb reprocessed the reads with MiXCR, giving one entry per CDR3 protein. This table has fewer than 30,000 distinct CDR3 sequences, approximately 15% appearing once. The sequencing sample was made of a population of CD138-negative cells sorted from bone marrow. The source of these receptors is a donor at least 40 years old with multiple myeloma.

This clonotype was seen many times. V is TRBV10-1 and J is TRBJ2-7; 7 bases line up with TRBD1. The germline gives CDR1 WNHNN, CDR2 SYGVQD (reference sequence). The CDR3 is made up of 14 amino acids. V lost 2 bases to trimming and J lost 2 bases; unmatched junction nucleotides: 3. Here the CDR3 reads CASSEDREPYEQYF. DNA for the CDR3: TGCGCCAGCAGTGAGGACAGGGAGCCCTACGAGCAGTACTTC.

The table lists this clonotype with many counts. The chain employs TRBV7-2 and TRBJ1-4; 9 bases agree with TRBD1. CDR1 is SGHTA, CDR2 FQGNSA, per germline. This CDR3 has 14 residues. Unmatched junction bases numbered 4, after V lost 6 bases and J lost 5 bases. CDR3 bases: TGTGCCAGCAGTACCGACAGGGGGAATGAAAAACTGTTTTTT. Encoded protein: CASSTDRGNEKLFF.

This clonotype occurred many times. The chain has TRBV12-3 or TRBV12-4 and TRBJ2-7; D ambiguous. CDR3 length: 15 amino acids. V was pared by 7 bases and J by 0 bases, with 16 bases between. The CDR3 nucleotides read TGTGCCAGCACCCTAAGTGGGGTTAGCTCCTACGAGCAGTACTTC. Its translation: CASTLSGVSSYEQYF.

This clonotype was counted at least ten times. This chain connects TRBV14 to TRBJ2-1; tentatively, D is TRBD2 (6 bases). The CDR3 consists of 15 residues. The germline V and J ends were trimmed by 4 bases and 4 bases, with 14 bases remaining between them. The germline gives CDR1 SGHDN, CDR2 FVKESK. The CDR3 protein is CASSPTRRLYNEQFF. The CDR3 DNA reads as TGTGCCAGCAGCCCGACTAGACGGCTGTACAATGAGCAGTTCTTC.

This clonotype was found a few times. The missing conserved phenylalanine or tryptophan at the end of this CDR3 makes a read error likely. This chain links TRBV19 with TRBJ2-1; 15 bases align to TRBD2. The CDR3 is 16 residues long. Germline loops: CDR1 LNHDA, CDR2 SQIVND (reference sequence). Trimming cost V 8 bases and J 8 bases; bases outside gene matches: 10. CDR3 coding DNA: TGTGCCAGTGGTACCCCGGGACTAGCGGGAGGAGATGAGCAGTTCCTC. Translation: CASGTPGLAGGDEQFL.

As to this clonotype: A read error may explain this, as a much larger clone is one base away. The chain couples TRBV2 to TRBJ2-7; D perhaps matches TRBD1 (5 bases). Per the germline V gene, CDR1 is SNHLY and CDR2 is FYNNEI. V lost 8 bases and J lost 6, with 17 bases in between. This CDR3 contains 13 residues. The CDR3 DNA follows: TGTGCCAGCGGTGTTCAGGGAAAGAGCGAGCAGTACTTC. Encoded protein: CASGVQGKSEQYF.